This TCR beta chain appears in the sequencing data of a study of blood T cell repertoires in COVID-19. The CDR3 covers 14 residues. Germline V gene lookup returns CDR1 LNHDA and CDR2 SQIVND (reference sequence). V lost 3 bases to trimming and J lost 3 bases, with 12 bases between them. TCRdb's copy holds only in-frame clones and misses some; the assay was immunoSEQ multiplex PCR. The data show 25,000 or so clones, roughly 83% seen once. The chain links TRBV19 to TRBJ2-7, with a possible D match to TRBD1 (5 bases). Sequenced material: peripheral blood. This TCR came from a man aged 65 to 85 with active COVID-19. The CDR3 here is CASSIQGGIYEQYF. CDR3 nucleotides: TGTGCCAGTAGTATCCAGGGCGGTATCTACGAGCAGTACTTC.